Given below is one T cell receptor (beta chain) in context. This CDR3 is 15 amino acids long. Looked up from germline, CDR1 is SGHVS and CDR2 is FQNEAQ. V gave up 5 bases and J gave up 3 bases, with 17 bases separating them. Here immunoSEQ multiplex PCR was the method, and the copy in TCRdb shows in-frame clones only, minus some. The sample yields approximately 220,000 clones, 70% to 90% seen once. This sample was included in a study of blood T cell repertoires in COVID-19. Sequenced sample: peripheral blood. V and J are TRBV7-8 and TRBJ2-7, with a possible D match to TRBD2 (7 bases). The receptor comes from a man aged 40-49 years with acute or convalescent COVID-19. The CDR3 protein is CASSLEIGGHYEQYF. DNA for the CDR3: TGTGCCAGCAGCCTCGAGATCGGGGGGCACTACGAGCAGTACTTC. Drawing the rest from reference TRBV7-8 and TRBJ2-7, the complete variable domain is GAGVSQSPRYKVAKRGQDVALRCDPISGHVSLFWYQQALGQGPEFLTYFQNEAQLDKSGLPSDRFFAERPEGSVSTLKIQRTQQEDSAVYLCASSLEIGGHYEQYFGPGTRLTVT.